This T cell receptor (beta chain) was sequenced during a study of T cell responses to AZD1222 COVID-19 vaccine. Data came from immunoSEQ multiplex PCR; TCRdb stores just in-frame clones and leaves some out. The table shows over 100,000 clones, with around 82% occurring only once. The CDR3 runs to 15 residues. Trimming left V 5 bases short and J 0 bases short, with 11 bases between. From germline, CDR1 is MNHEY and CDR2 SMNVEV (reference sequence). This receptor was taken from an adult in good health. The V gene is TRBV27, the J gene TRBJ2-4; D is undetermined. Sequences were derived from peripheral blood, sampled on day 0 of AZD1222 vaccination. The CDR3 region has the DNA TGTGCCAGCAGTCTGACGACGGTAGCCAAAAACATTCAGTACTTC. Translation: CASSLTTVAKNIQYF.